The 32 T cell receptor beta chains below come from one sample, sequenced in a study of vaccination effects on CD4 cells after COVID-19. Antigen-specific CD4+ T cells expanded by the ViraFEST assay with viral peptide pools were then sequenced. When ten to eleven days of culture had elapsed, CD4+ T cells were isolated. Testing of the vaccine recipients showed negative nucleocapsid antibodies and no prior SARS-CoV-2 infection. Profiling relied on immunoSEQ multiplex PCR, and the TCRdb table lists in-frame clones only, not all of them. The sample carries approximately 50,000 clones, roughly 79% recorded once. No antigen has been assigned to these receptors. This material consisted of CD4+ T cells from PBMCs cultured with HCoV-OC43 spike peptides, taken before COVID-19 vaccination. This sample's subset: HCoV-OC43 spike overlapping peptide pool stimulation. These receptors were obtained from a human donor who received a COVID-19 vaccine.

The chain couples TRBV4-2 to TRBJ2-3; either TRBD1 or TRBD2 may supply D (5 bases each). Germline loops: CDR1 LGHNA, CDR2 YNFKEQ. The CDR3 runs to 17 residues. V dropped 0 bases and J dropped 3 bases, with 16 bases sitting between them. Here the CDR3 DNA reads TGTGCCAGCAGCCAAGATATGAGGGGCGCCCTTACAGATACGCAGTATTTT. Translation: CASSQDMRGALTDTQYF.

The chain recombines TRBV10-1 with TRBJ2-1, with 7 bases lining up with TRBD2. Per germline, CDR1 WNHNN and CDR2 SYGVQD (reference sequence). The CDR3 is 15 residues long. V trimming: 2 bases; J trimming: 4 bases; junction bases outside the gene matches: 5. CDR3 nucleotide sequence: TGCGCCAGCAGTGAGCGGGGGGTGGGGTACAATGAGCAGTTCTTC. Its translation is CASSERGVGYNEQFF.

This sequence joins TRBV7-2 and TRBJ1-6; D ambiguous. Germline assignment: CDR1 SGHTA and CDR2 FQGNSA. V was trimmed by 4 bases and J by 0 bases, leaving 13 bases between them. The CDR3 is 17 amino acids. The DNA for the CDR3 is TGTGCCAGCAGCTCCCTCCCCCGGGGCTCCTATAATTCACCCCTCCACTTT. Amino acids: CASSSLPRGSYNSPLHF.

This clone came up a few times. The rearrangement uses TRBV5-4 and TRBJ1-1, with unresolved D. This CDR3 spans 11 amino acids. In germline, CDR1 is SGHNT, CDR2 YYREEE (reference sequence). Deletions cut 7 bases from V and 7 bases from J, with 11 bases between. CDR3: CASPTLSEAFF. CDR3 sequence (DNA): TGTGCCAGCCCTACCCTCAGTGAAGCTTTCTTT.

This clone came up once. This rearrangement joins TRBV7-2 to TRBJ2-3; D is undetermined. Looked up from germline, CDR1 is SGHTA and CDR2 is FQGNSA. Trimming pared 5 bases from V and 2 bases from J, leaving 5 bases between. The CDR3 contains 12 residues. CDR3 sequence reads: CASSRLTDTQYF. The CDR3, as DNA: TGTGCCAGCAGCCGCCTCACAGATACGCAGTATTTT.

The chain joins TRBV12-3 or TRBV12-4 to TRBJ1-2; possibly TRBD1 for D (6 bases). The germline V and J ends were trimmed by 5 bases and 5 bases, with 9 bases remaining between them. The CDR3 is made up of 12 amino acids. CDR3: CASSLQGYGYTF. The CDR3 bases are TGTGCCAGCAGTCTACAGGGTTATGGCTACACCTTC.

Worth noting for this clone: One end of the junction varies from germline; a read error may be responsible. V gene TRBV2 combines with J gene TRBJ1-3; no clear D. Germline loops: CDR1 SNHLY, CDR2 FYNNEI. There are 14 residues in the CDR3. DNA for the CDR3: TGTGCCAGGGAGGAGGTCATCTCTCGAAACACCATATATTTT. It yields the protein CAREEVISRNTIYF. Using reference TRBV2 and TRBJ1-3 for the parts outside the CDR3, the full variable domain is EPEVTQTPSHQVTQMGQEVILRCVPISNHLYFYWYRQILGQKVEFLVSFYNNEISEKSEIFDDQFSVERPDGSNFTLKIRSTKLEDSAMYFCAREEVISRNTIYFGEGSWLTVV.

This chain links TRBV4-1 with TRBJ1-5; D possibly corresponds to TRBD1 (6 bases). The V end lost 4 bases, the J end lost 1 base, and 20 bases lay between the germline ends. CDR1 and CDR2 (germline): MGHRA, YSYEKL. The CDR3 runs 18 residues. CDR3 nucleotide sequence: TGCGCCAGCAGCCTCCAGGAAATACAGGGTACGAGCAATCAGCCCCAGCATTTT. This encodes CASSLQEIQGTSNQPQHF.

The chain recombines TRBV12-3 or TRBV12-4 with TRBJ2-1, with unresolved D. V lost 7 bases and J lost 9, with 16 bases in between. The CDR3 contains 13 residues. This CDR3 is CASTLGHLSEQFF. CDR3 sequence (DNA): TGTGCCAGCACCCTCGGTCATTTGAGTGAGCAGTTCTTC.

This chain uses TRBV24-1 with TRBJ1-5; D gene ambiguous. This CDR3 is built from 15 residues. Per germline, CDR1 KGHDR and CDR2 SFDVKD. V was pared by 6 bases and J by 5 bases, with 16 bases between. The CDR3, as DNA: TGTGCCACCAGTAACTTGGACGGGCCGGATCAGCCCCAGCATTTT. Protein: CATSNLDGPDQPQHF.

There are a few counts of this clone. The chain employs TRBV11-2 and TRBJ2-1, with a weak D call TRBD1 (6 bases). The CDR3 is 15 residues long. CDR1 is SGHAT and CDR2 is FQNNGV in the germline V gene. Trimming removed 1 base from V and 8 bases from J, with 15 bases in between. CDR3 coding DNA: TGTGCCAGCAGCTTAGCCGGAACAGGGTTCTATGAGCAGTTCTTC. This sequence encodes CASSLAGTGFYEQFF.

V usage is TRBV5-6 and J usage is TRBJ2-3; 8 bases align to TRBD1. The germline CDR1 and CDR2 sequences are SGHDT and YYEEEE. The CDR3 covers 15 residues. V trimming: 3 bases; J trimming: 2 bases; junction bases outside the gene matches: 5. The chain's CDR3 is CASSSDRGLTDTQYF. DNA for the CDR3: TGTGCCAGCAGCTCTGACAGGGGTCTCACAGATACGCAGTATTTT.

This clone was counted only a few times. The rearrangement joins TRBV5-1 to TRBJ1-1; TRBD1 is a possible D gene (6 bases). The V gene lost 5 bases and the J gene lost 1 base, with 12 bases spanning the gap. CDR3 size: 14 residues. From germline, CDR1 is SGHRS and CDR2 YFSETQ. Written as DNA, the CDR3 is TGCGCCAGCAGAATCGGACAGTCGAACACTGAAGCTTTCTTT. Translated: CASRIGQSNTEAFF.

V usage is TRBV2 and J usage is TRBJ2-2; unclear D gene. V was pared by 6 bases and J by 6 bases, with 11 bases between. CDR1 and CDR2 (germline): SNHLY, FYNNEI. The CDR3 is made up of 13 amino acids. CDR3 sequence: CASSYYGPGELFF. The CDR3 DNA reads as TGTGCCAGCAGCTACTACGGGCCCGGGGAGCTGTTTTTT.

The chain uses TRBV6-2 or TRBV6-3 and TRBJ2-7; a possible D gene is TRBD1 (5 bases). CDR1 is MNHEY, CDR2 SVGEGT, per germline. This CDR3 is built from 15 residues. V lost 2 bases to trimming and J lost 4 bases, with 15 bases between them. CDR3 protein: CASSYLPGRRYEQYV. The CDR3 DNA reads TGTGCCAGCAGTTACCTTCCAGGGCGGCGGTACGAGCAGTACGTC.

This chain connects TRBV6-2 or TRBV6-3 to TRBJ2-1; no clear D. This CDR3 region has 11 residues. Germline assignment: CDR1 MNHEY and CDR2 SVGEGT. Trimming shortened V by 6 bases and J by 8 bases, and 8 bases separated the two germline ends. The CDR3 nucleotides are TGTGCCAGCAGCGGACGGGATGAGCAGTTCTTC. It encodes CASSGRDEQFF.

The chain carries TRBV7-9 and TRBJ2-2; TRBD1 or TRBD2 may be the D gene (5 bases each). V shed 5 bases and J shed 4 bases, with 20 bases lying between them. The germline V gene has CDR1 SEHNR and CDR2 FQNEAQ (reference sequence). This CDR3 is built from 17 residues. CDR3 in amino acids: CASSPPTGPPGTGELFF. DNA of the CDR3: TGTGCCAGCAGCCCCCCGACGGGGCCTCCGGGCACCGGGGAGCTGTTTTTT.

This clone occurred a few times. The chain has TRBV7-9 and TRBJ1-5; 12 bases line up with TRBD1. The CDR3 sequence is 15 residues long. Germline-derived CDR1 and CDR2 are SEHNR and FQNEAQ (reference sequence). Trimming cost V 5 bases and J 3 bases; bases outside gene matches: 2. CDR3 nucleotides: TGTGCCAGCAGCGGGGGACAGGGGGCCAATCAGCCCCAGCATTTT. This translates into CASSGGQGANQPQHF.

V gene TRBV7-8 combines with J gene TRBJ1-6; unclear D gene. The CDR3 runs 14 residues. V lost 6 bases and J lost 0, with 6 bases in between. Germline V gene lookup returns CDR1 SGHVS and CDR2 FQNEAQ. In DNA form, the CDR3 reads TGTGCCAGCAGTCGTTCCTCCTATAATTCACCCCTCCACTTT. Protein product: CASSRSSYNSPLHF.

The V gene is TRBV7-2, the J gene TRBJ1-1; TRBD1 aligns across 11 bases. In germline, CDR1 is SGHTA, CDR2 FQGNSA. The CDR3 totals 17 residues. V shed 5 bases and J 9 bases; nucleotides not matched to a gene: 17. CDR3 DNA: TGTGCCAGCAGCGCCGCCCCCGGACAGGGGGCGTTGATCCAAGCTTTCTTT. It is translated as CASSAAPGQGALIQAFF.

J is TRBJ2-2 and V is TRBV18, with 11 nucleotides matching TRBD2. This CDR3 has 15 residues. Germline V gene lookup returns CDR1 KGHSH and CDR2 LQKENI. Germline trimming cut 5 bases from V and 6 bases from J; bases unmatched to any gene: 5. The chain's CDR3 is CASSKTSGAPGELFF. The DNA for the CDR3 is TGTGCCAGCTCAAAGACTAGCGGGGCCCCCGGGGAGCTGTTTTTT. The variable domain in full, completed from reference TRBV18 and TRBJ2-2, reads NAGVMQNPRHLVRRRGQEARLRCSPMKGHSHVYWYRQLPEEGLKFMVYLQKENIIDESGMPKERFSAEFPKEGPSILRIQQVVRGDSAAYFCASSKTSGAPGELFFGEGSRLTVL.

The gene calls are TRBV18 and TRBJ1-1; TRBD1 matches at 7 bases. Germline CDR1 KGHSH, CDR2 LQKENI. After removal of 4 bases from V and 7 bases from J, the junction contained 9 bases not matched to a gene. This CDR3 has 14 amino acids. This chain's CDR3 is CASSLSTGANEAFF. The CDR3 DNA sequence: TGTGCCAGCTCACTATCTACAGGGGCGAATGAAGCTTTCTTT.

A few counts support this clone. The CDR3 spells CASSHGRGGSPLHF. The CDR3 region has the DNA TGTGCCAGCAGTCACGGGCGGGGAGGTTCACCCCTCCACTTT. The rearrangement links TRBV6-1 to TRBJ1-6; D is ambiguous. Trimming took 5 bases from V and 9 from J, leaving 14 bases between them. CDR1 and CDR2 (germline): MNHNS, SASEGT. The CDR3 is made up of 14 amino acids.

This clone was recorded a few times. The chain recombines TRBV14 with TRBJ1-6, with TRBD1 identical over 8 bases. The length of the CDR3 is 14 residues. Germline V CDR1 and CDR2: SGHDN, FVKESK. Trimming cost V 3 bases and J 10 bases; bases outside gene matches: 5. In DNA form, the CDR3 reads TGTGCCAGCAGCCATACAGGGGGAGGGTCACCCCTCCACTTT. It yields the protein CASSHTGGGSPLHF. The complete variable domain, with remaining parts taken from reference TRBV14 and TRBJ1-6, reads EAGVTQFPSHSVIEKGQTVTLRCDPISGHDNLYWYRRVMGKEIKFLLHFVKESKQDESGMPNNRFLAERTGGTYSTLKVQPAELEDSGVYFCASSHTGGGSPLHFGNGTRLTVT.

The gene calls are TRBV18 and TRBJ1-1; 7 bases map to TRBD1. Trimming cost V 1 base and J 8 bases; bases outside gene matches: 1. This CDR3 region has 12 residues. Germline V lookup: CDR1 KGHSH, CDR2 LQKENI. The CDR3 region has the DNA TGTGCCAGCTCACCACAGGACAGGGAAGCTTTCTTT. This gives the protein CASSPQDREAFF.

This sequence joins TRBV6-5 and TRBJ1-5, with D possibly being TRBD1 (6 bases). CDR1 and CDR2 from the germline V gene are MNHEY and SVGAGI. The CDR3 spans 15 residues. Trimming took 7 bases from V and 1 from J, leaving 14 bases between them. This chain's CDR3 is CASKVEGDSNQPQHF. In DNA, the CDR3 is TGTGCCAGCAAAGTAGAGGGGGACAGCAATCAGCCCCAGCATTTT.

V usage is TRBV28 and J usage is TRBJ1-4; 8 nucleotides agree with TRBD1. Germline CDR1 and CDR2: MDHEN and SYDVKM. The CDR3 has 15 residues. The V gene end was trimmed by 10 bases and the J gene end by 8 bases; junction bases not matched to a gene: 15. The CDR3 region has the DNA TGTGCCACCACTGCCCCGGGACAGGCGTACGAAAAACTGTTTTTT. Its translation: CATTAPGQAYEKLFF.

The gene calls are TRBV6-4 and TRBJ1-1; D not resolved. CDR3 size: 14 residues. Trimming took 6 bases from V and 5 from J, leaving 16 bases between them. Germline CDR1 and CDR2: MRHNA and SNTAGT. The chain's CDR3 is CASRARAEGTEAFF. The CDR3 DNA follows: TGTGCCAGCAGAGCGAGGGCCGAGGGAACTGAAGCTTTCTTT.

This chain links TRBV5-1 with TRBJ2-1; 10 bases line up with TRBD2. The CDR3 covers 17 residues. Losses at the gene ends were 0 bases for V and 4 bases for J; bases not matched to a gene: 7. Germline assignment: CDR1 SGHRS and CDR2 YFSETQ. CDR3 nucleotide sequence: TGCGCCAGCAGCTTGGCCGCGGCTAGCGGGGGTTACAATGAGCAGTTCTTC. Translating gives CASSLAAASGGYNEQFF.

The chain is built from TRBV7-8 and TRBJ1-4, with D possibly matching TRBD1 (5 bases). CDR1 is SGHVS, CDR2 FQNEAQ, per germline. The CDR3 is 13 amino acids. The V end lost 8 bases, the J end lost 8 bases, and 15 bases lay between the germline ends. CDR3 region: CASRLGTSEKLFF. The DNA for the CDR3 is TGTGCCAGCCGGCTCGGGACTTCCGAAAAACTGTTTTTT.

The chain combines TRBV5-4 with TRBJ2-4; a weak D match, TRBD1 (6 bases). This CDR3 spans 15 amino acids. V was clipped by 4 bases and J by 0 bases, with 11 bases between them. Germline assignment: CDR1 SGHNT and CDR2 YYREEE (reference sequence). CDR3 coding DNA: TGTGCCAGCAGCGATCACAGGGTAGCCAAAAACATTCAGTACTTC. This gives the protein CASSDHRVAKNIQYF.

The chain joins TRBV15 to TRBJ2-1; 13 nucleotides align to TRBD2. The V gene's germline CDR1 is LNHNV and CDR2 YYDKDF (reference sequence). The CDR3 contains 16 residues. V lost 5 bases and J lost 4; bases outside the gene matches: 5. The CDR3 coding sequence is TGTGCCACCAGCGGGGGACTAGCGGGGTGGTACAATGAGCAGTTCTTC. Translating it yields CATSGGLAGWYNEQFF.